This T cell receptor (beta chain) is from a study of Graves' ophthalmopathy and Graves' hyperthyroidism. CDR3 length: 14 amino acids. Trimming left V 3 bases short and J 2 bases short, with 12 bases between. The germline V gene has CDR1 SGHRS and CDR2 YFSETQ. RNA transcripts were the source from which TCR beta CDR3 regions were amplified. HTBI primers were used in a first-round RT-PCR, which preceded a second-round multiplex PCR. In TCRdb, the multiplex PCR reads were re-called with MiXCR into one record per CDR3 protein. The data contain over 500,000 distinct CDR3 sequences, 20% to 25% of them singletons.

This receptor was obtained from a young woman with stable Graves' hyperthyroidism. Some clones in this sample may be carry-over from other donors' samples. Material: peripheral blood. The genes are TRBV5-1 and TRBJ2-7; perhaps TRBD1 as D (7 bases). CDR3 protein: CASSSQGGAYEQYF. CDR3 DNA sequence: TGCGCCAGCAGCTCCCAGGGGGGCGCCTACGAGCAGTACTTC.